This record looks at one TCR beta chain sequence and its context. The antigen is not known. This specimen comes from a study of identical twins. Whole-study findings and limits: Zero-insertion analyses could be partly confounded by invariant MAIT and iNKT cells. In drawing conclusions, the study used cross-sectional statistical analysis and did not follow the same donors.

Template switching added a universal primer site; cDNA carried unique molecular identifiers. From the 5' RACE reads, TCRdb called clonotypes with MiXCR, one entry per CDR3 protein. The sample has more than 200,000 distinct CDR3 sequences, roughly an eighth seen once; the top ten hold 8.8%. Germline V CDR1 and CDR2: MGHRA, YSYEKL. The CDR3 spans 16 residues. V gave up 5 bases and J gave up 3 bases; unmatched junction bases: 11. The source material was memory (CD45RO+) T cells sorted from blood. V usage is TRBV4-1 and J usage is TRBJ2-3; 7 bases are shared with TRBD2. The TCR was taken from a woman younger than 35 in good health. CDR3 sequence reads: CASSTRSREVTDTQYF. CDR3 in DNA: TGCGCCAGCAGCACCCGGAGTCGGGAGGTTACAGATACGCAGTATTTT.